These T cell receptor beta chains were read from a single sample in a study of T-cell memory formation after mild COVID-19. TCRdb recomputed calls from the 5' RACE reads with MiXCR, one row per CDR3 protein. This table holds some 130,000 distinct CDR3 sequences, about 15% found once. Material for sequencing was PBMCs or a T cell subset sorted from them (not recorded which). The receptors were gathered from an adult woman who had mild COVID-19 (a few samples of this study predate the infection). Cell type and time point are not known. CDR3s include the opening cysteine and the closing phenylalanine or tryptophan. A D gene is named only where the DNA matches it firmly. Where a row states a size, it is once, few, many or the class of an expanded clone; other rows omit it.

>-|TRBV4-1|TRBJ2-7|-
TGCGCCAGCAGCCAACCTGGACAGAACTACGAGCAGTACTTC
CASSQPGQNYEQYF
>-|TRBV5-6|TRBJ2-7|TRBD2
TGTGCCAGCAGCTTAGCGTTGTTAGCGGGAGGGTACGAGCAGTACTTC
CASSLALLAGGYEQYF
>-|TRBV5-1|TRBJ2-5|TRBD1
TGCGCCAGCAGAGGACAGGGGGCTTTAGAGACCCAGTACTTC
CASRGQGALETQYF
>-|TRBV5-1|TRBJ2-2|-
TGCGCCAGCAGCCCCAGTCAGATGGGTAACACCGGGGAGCTGTTTTTT
CASSPSQMGNTGELFF
>-|TRBV7-2|TRBJ2-3|-
TGTGCCAGCAGCCAATATACAGATACGCAGTATTTT
CASSQYTDTQYF
>few|TRBV24-1|TRBJ2-7|-
TGTGCCACCAGTGAGCTAAGGACAGCGACCTACGAGCAGTACTTC
CATSELRTATYEQYF
>-|TRBV9|TRBJ2-7|TRBD2
TGTGCCAGCAGCCCGGGACTAGCGGGAGCTTCCTACGAGCAGTACTTC
CASSPGLAGASYEQYF
>few|TRBV9|TRBJ2-3|-
TGTGCCAGCAGCCCAGCAGCCATCCCAGATACGCAGTATTTT
CASSPAAIPDTQYF
>-|TRBV20-1|TRBJ1-3|TRBD1
TGCAGTGCCCCCGAGAGGGGGCCTGGAAACACCATATATTTT
CSAPERGPGNTIYF
>-|TRBV2|TRBJ2-7|TRBD2
TGTGCCAGCAGACACCTGGCGGGAGCGCACGAGCAGTACTTC
CASRHLAGAHEQYF
>-|TRBV7-9|TRBJ1-2|-
TGTGCCAGCAGCCTGGACATGCGCGACTATGGCTACACCTTC
CASSLDMRDYGYTF
>few|TRBV12-3/TRBV12-4|TRBJ1-2|-
TGTGCCAGCAGTTTCATCAGCGTTCGATATGGCTACACCTTC
CASSFISVRYGYTF
>few|TRBV6-5|TRBJ1-1|-
TGTGCCAGCAGTTACAGAATCTCGGGGGACACTGAAGCTTTCTTT
CASSYRISGDTEAFF
>-|TRBV12-3/TRBV12-4|TRBJ2-1|-
TGTGCCAGCAGTTTTTGGTCCGTTCATAATGAGCAGTTCTTC
CASSFWSVHNEQFF
>-|TRBV9|TRBJ1-1|-
TGTGCCAGCAGCGACAGGGTGAGCGTCGCTGAAGCTTTCTTT
CASSDRVSVAEAFF
>-|TRBV6-5|TRBJ2-3|TRBD2
TGTGCCAGCAGTACTCTAGCGGATAGCACAGATACGCAGTATTTT
CASSTLADSTDTQYF
>few|TRBV15|TRBJ1-4|-
TGTGCCACCAGCAAAACATTGAATGGAGGTGAAAAACTGTTTTTT
CATSKTLNGGEKLFF
>-|TRBV14|TRBJ2-5|TRBD2
TGTGCCAGCAGCCCCAGCGGGAGCCAAGAGACCCAGTACTTC
CASSPSGSQETQYF
>many|TRBV5-5|TRBJ2-7|-
TGTGCCAGCAGCTTCGAAAGGACAATCTACGAGCAGTACTTC
CASSFERTIYEQYF
>-|TRBV4-3|TRBJ2-1|TRBD2
TGCGCCAGCAGCCAAGAGGACAGACTAGCGGGAGCACACAATGAGCAGTTCTTC
CASSQEDRLAGAHNEQFF
>few|TRBV27|TRBJ1-5|-
TGTGCCAGCAGTTTTTCGAGTTACAATCAGCCCCAGCATTTT
CASSFSSYNQPQHF
>many|TRBV27|TRBJ2-7|-
TGTGCCAGCAGTCACAGATACGAGCAGTACTTC
CASSHRYEQYF